This T cell receptor (beta chain) was sequenced for a study of T cells after yellow fever vaccination. This clonotype was observed a handful of times. This CDR3 has 13 amino acids. The V and J ends lost 3 bases and 6 bases respectively, with 11 bases between them. Germline lookup yields CDR1 SGHAT and CDR2 FQNNGV. Via MiXCR, TCRdb re-called the 5' RACE reads, giving one row per CDR3 protein. The data contain hundreds of thousands of distinct CDR3 sequences, approximately 13% of them singletons. The receptor's source is a man aged 30 to 39 who received the YFV17D yellow fever vaccine. The rearrangement joins TRBV11-2 to TRBJ1-2, with D perhaps TRBD1 (5 bases). The sequences come from PBMCs, collected on the day of the yellow fever booster vaccination. CDR3 sequence (DNA): TGTGCCAGCAGCTTCGATGTAGGGGATGGCTACACCTTC. It encodes CASSFDVGDGYTF.